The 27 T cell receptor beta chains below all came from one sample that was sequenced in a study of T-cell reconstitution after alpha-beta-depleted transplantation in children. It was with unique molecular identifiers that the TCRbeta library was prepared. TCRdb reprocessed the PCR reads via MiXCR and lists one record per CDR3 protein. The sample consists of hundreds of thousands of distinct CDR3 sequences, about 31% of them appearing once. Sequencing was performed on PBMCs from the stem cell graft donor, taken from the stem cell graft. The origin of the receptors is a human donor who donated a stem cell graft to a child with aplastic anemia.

Here the CDR3 DNA reads TGCGCCAGCAGCCAAGATCTTGTCAGGGCCGTGAACACTGAAGCTTTCTTT. Protein: CASSQDLVRAVNTEAFF. J is TRBJ1-1 and V is TRBV4-3, with a tentative D call TRBD1 (5 bases). The CDR3 has 17 residues. Germline lookup yields CDR1 LGHNA and CDR2 YSLEER. V gave up 0 bases and J gave up 0 bases, with 14 bases separating them.

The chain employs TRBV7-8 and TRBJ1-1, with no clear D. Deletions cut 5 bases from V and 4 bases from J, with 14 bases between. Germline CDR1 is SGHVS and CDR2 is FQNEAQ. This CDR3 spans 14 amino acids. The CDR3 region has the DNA TGTGCCAGCAGCCCTCCAAGGAGCAGCACTGAAGCTTTCTTT. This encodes CASSPPRSSTEAFF.

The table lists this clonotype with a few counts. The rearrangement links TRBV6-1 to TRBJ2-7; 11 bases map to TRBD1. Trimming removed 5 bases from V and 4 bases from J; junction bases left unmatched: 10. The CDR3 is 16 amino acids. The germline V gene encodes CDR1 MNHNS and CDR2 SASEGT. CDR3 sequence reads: CASSPLGTGGPYEQYF. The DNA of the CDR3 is TGTGCCAGCAGTCCCCTAGGGACAGGGGGACCTTACGAGCAGTACTTC.

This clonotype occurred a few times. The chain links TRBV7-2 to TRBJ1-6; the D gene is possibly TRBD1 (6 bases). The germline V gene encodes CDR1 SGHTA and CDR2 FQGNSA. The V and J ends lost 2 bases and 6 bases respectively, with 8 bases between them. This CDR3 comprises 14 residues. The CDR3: CASSLLGANSPLHF. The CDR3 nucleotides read TGTGCCAGCAGCTTACTGGGGGCTAATTCACCCCTCCACTTT.

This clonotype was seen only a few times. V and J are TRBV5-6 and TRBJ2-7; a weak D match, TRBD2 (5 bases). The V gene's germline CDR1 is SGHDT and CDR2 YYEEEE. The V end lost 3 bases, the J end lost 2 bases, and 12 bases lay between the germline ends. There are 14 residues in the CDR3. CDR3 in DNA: TGTGCCAGCAGCTGGGAGACGGGAACCTACGAGCAGTACTTC. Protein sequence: CASSWETGTYEQYF.

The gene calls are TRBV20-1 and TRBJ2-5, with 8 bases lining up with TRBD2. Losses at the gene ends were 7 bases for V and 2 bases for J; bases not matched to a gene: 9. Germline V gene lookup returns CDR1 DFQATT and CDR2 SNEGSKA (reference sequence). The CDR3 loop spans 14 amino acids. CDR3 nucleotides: TGCAGTGTACCAGCGACTAGCGTACAAGAGACCCAGTACTTC. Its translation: CSVPATSVQETQYF.

The CDR3 sequence is CASSYSIYNEQFF. The CDR3, as DNA: TGTGCCAGCAGTTACTCGATATACAATGAGCAGTTCTTC. J is TRBJ2-1 and V is TRBV6-2 or TRBV6-3; D unresolved. With 0 bases removed from V and 4 bases from J, the gap between germline ends came to 4 bases. The CDR3 consists of 13 residues. Germline-derived CDR1 and CDR2 are MNHEY and SVGEGT.

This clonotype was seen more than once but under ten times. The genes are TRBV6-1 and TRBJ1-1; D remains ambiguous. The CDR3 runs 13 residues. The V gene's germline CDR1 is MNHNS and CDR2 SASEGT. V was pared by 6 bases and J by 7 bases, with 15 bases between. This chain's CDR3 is CASRPWAGREAFF. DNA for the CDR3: TGTGCCAGCAGACCGTGGGCAGGTCGTGAAGCTTTCTTT.

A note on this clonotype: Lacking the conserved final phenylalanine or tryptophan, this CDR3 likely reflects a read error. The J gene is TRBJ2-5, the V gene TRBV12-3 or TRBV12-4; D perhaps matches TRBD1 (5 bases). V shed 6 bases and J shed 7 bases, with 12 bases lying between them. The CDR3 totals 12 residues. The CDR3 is CASSRDDRTQYL. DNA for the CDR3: TGTGCCAGCAGCAGGGATGATCGGACCCAGTACTTA.

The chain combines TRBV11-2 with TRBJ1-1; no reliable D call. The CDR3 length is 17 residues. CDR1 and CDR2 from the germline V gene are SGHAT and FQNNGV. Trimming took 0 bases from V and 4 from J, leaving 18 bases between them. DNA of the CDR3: TGTGCCAGCAGCTTAGATATTACCCCGCTGGGTCTCACTGAAGCTTTCTTT. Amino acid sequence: CASSLDITPLGLTEAFF. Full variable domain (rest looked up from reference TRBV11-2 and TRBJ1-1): EAGVAQSPRYKIIEKRQSVAFWCNPISGHATLYWYQQILGQGPKLLIQFQNNGVVDDSQLPKDRFSAERLKGVDSTLKIQPAKLEDSAVYLCASSLDITPLGLTEAFFGQGTRLTVV.

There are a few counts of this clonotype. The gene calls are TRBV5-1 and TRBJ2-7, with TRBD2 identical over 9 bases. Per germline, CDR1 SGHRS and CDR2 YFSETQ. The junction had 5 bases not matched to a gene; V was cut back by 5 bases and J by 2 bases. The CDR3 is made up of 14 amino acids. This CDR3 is CASSRLAEAYEQYF. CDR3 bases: TGCGCCAGCAGTCGACTAGCGGAGGCCTACGAGCAGTACTTC.

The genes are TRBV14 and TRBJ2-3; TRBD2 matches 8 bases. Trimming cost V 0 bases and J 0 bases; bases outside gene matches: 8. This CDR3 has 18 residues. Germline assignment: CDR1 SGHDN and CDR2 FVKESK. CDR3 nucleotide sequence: TGTGCCAGCAGCCAAGATCAGGGCCCTAGCGGGAGCACAGATACGCAGTATTTT. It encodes CASSQDQGPSGSTDTQYF.

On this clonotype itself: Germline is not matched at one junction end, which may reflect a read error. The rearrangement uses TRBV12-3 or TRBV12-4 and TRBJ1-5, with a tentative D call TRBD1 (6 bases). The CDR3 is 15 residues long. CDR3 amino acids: CASRFSGGAQQPQHF. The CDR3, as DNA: TGTGCCAGCCGTTTCTCGGGGGGGGCACAGCAGCCCCAGCATTTT.

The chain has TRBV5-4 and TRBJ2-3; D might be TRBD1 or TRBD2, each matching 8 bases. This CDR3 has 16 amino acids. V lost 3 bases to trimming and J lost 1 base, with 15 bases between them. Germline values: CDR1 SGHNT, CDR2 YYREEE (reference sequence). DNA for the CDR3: TGTGCCAGCAGCTGGACAGGGCGGGAGGGCACAGATACGCAGTATTTT. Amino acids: CASSWTGREGTDTQYF.

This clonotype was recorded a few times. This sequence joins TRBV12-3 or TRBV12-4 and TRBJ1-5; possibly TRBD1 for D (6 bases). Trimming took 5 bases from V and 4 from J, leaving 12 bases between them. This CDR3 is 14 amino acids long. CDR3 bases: TGTGCCAGCAGTGTGGGACATTCGAATCAGCCCCAGCATTTT. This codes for CASSVGHSNQPQHF.

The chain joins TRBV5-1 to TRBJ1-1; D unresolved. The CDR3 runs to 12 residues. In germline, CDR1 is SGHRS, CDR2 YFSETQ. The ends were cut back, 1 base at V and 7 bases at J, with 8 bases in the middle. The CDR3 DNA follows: TGCGCCAGCAGCTTGCCCGGGATTGAAGCTTTCTTT. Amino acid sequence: CASSLPGIEAFF.

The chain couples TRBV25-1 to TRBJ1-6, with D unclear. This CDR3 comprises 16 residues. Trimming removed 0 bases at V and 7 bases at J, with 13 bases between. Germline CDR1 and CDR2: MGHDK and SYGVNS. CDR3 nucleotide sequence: TGTGCCAGCAGTGAATATACTTCGCGGGGAAATTCACCCCTCCACTTT. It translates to CASSEYTSRGNSPLHF.

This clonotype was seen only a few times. CDR3 DNA sequence: TGTGCCAGCAGGACAAGGCTGAACAATGAGCAGTTCTTC. This translates into CASRTRLNNEQFF. The chain joins TRBV12-3 or TRBV12-4 to TRBJ2-1; D call uncertain. With 6 bases removed from V and 5 bases from J, the gap between germline ends came to 11 bases. CDR3 length equals 13 residues.

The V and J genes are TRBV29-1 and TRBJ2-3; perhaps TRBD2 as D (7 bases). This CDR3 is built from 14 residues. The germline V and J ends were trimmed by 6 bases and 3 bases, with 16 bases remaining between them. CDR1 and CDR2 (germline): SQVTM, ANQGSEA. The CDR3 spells CSVESGEGTDTQYF. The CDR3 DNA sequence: TGCAGCGTCGAATCAGGGGAGGGGACAGATACGCAGTATTTT.

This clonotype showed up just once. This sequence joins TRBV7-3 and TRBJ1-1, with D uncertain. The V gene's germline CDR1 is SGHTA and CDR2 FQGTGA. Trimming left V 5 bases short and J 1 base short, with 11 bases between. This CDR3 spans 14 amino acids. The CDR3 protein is CASSNPGWNTEAFF. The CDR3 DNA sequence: TGTGCCAGCAGCAACCCGGGCTGGAACACTGAAGCTTTCTTT.

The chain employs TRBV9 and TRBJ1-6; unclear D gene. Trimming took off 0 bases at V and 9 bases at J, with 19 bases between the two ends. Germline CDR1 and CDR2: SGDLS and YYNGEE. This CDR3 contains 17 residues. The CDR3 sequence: CASSVGRGNEVGSPLHF. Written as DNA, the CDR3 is TGTGCCAGCAGCGTAGGCCGAGGGAACGAGGTTGGTTCACCCCTCCACTTT. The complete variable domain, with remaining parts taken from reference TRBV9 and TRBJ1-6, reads DSGVTQTPKHLITATGQRVTLRCSPRSGDLSVYWYQQSLDQGLQFLIQYYNGEERAKGNILERFSAQQFPDLHSELNLSSLELGDSALYFCASSVGRGNEVGSPLHFGNGTRLTVT.

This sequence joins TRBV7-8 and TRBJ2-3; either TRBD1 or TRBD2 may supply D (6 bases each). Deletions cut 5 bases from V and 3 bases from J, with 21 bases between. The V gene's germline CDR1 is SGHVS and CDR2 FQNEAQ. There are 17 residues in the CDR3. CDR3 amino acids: CASSPGSGAVRTDTQYF. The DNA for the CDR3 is TGTGCCAGCAGCCCCGGGTCGGGGGCTGTTAGGACAGATACGCAGTATTTT.

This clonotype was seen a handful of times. CDR3 loop: CASSSHGGGEKLFF. The CDR3 coding sequence is TGTGCCAGCAGTTCTCATGGGGGTGGAGAAAAACTGTTTTTT. The chain uses TRBV12-3 or TRBV12-4 and TRBJ1-4; a weak D match, TRBD1 (5 bases). The CDR3 sequence is 14 residues long. Between the trimmed V and J ends, which lost 4 bases and 8 bases, there was a span of 14 bases.

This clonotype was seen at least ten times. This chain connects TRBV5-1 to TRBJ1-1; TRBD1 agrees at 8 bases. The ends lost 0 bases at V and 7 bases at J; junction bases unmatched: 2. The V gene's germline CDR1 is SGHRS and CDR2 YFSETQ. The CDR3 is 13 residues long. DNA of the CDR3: TGCGCCAGCAGCTTGGGTACAGGGGGTGAAGCTTTCTTT. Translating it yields CASSLGTGGEAFF.

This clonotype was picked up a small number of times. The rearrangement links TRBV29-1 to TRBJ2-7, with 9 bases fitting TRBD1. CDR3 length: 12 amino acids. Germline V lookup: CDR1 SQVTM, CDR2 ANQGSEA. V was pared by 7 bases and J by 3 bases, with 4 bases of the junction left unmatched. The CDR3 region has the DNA TGCAGCGCTACAGGGGGCCACTACGAGCAGTACGTC. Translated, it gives CSATGGHYEQYV.

The CDR3 sequence is CSVPWAGELFF. The CDR3 DNA reads as TGCAGCGTCCCTTGGGCCGGGGAGCTGTTTTTT. The J gene is TRBJ2-2, the V gene TRBV29-1, with D uncertain. Germline V lookup: CDR1 SQVTM, CDR2 ANQGSEA. The CDR3 totals 11 residues. Deletions cut 6 bases from V and 6 bases from J, with 8 bases between.

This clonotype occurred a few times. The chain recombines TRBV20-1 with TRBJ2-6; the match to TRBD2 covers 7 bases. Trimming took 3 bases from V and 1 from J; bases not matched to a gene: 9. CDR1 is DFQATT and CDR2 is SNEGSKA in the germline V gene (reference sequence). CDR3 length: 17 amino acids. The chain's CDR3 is CSASLGLGPSGANVLTF. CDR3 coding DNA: TGCAGTGCTAGCCTTGGACTAGGACCTTCTGGGGCCAACGTCCTGACTTTC.